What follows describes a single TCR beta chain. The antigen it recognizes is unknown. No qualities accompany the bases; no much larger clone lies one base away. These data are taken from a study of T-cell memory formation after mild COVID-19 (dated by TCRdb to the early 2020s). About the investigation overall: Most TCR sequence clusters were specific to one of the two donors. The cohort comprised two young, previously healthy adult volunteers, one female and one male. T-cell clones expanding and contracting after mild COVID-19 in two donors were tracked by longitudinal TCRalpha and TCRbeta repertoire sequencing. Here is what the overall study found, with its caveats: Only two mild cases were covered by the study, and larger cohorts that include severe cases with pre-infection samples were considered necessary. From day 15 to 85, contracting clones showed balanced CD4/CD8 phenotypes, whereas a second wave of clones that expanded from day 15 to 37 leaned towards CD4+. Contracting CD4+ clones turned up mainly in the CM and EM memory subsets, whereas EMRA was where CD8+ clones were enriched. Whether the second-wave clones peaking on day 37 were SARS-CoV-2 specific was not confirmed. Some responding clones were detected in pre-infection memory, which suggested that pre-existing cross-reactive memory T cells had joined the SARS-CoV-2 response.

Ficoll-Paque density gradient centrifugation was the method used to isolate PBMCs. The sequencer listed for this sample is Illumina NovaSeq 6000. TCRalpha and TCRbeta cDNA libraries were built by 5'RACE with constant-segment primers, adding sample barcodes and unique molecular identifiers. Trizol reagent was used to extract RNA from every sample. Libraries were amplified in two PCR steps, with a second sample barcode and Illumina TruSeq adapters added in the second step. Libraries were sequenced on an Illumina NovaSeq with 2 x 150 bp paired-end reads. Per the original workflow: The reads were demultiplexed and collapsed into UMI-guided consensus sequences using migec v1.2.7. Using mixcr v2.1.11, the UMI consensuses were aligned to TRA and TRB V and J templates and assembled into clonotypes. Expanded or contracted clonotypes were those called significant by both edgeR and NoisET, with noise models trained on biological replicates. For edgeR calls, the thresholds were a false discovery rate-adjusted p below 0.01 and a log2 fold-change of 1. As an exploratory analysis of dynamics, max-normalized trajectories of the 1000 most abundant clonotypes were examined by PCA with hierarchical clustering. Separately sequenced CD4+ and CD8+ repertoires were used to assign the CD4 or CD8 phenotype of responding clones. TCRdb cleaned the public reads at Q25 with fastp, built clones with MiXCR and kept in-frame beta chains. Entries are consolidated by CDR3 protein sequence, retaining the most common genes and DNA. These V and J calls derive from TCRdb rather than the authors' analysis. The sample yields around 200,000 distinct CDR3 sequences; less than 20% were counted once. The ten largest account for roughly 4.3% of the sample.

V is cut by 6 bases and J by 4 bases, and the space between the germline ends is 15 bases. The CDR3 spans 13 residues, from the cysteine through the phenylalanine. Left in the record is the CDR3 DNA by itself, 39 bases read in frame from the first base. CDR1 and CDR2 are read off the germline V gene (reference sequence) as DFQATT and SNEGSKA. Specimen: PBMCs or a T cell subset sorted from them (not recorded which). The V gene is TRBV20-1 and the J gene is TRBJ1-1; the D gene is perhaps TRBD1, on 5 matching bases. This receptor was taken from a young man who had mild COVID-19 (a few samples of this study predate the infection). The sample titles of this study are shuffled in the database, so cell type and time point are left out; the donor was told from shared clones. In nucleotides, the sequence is TGCAGTGCCCCACCAGCCGGGGGCACTGAAGCTTTCTTT. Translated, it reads CSAPPAGGTEAFF.